These 29 T cell receptor beta chains were all obtained from the same sample, sequenced in a study of T cells in Graves' hyperthyroidism and ophthalmopathy. Researchers amplified the TCR beta CDR3 regions from RNA transcripts. The TCR CDR3 was amplified in a first-round RT-PCR using the HTBI primer set. TCRdb recomputed calls from the multiplex PCR reads with MiXCR, one row per CDR3 protein. The data hold approximately 720,000 distinct CDR3 sequences, with roughly a sixth observed a single time. The sample taken for sequencing was blood. These receptor sequences come from a woman between 45 and 60 years old with Graves' hyperthyroidism that later progressed to Graves' ophthalmopathy.

The sample holds many counts of this clonotype. Compared with germline, one end of the junction differs, possibly owing to a read error. V gene TRBV3-1 combines with J gene TRBJ2-1; the D is unclear. Germline V gives CDR1 LGHDT, CDR2 YNNKEL (reference sequence). The length of the CDR3 is 14 residues. The CDR3 reads CASRQGSGYNEQFF. The CDR3 DNA sequence: TGTGCCAGCAGGCAAGGCTCCGGCTACAATGAGCAGTTCTTC.

This clonotype was detected many times. The chain joins TRBV20-1 to TRBJ2-7; D not resolved. Germline-derived CDR1 and CDR2 are DFQATT and SNEGSKA (reference sequence). The ends were cut back, 1 base at V and 0 bases at J, with 13 bases in the middle. The CDR3 is made up of 15 amino acids. CDR3 bases: TGCAGTGCTAGAGTAGTGCCACAGTACTCCTACGAGCAGTACTTC. Amino acid sequence: CSARVVPQYSYEQYF.

This clonotype was seen many times. The J gene is TRBJ2-1, the V gene TRBV5-5; D unresolved. The CDR3 is 12 amino acids. Germline loops: CDR1 SGHKS, CDR2 YYEKEE (reference sequence). V dropped 2 bases and J dropped 8 bases, with 8 bases sitting between them. CDR3 sequence (DNA): TGTGCCAGCAGCTTAACCACAGATGAGCAGTTCTTC. Translating it yields CASSLTTDEQFF.

A few counts support this clonotype. V usage is TRBV5-1 and J usage is TRBJ2-2; D is unclear. The CDR3 has 15 residues. From germline, CDR1 is SGHRS and CDR2 YFSETQ. Deletions cut 0 bases from V and 3 bases from J, with 9 bases between. The CDR3 DNA sequence: TGCGCCAGCAGCTTGGTTCCTTCCTACACCGGGGAGCTGTTTTTT. It encodes CASSLVPSYTGELFF.

This clonotype was detected ten times or more. The chain has TRBV30 and TRBJ1-4; 10 positions agree with TRBD1. This CDR3 is 16 amino acids long. Germline V gives CDR1 GTSNPN, CDR2 SVGIG (reference sequence). With V trimmed by 2 bases and J by 7 bases, 10 bases remained unmatched. This CDR3 reads CAWSPTRQGALEKLFF. DNA for the CDR3: TGTGCCTGGAGTCCAACCCGACAGGGGGCCCTTGAAAAACTGTTTTTT.

This clonotype showed up many times. The genes are TRBV20-1 and TRBJ1-1; D is ambiguous. V was shortened by 4 bases and J by 5 bases, with 11 bases between the two germline ends. The CDR3 consists of 12 residues. The germline gives CDR1 DFQATT, CDR2 SNEGSKA (reference sequence). The CDR3 bases are TGCAGTGCTAATCTGCCGGGGACTGAAGCTTTCTTT. Its translation is CSANLPGTEAFF.

This chain links TRBV6-1 with TRBJ2-7; D remains unclear. Germline lookup yields CDR1 MNHNS and CDR2 SASEGT. V was pared by 7 bases and J by 0 bases, with 7 bases between. This CDR3 comprises 12 residues. The CDR3, as DNA: TGTGCCAGCACGGCAGTCTCCTACGAGCAGTACTTC. It is translated as CASTAVSYEQYF.

This clonotype came up many times. CDR3 in amino acids: CASKTGTLNYGYTF. The CDR3 coding sequence is TGTGCCAGCAAGACAGGGACTCTTAACTATGGCTACACCTTC. The chain is built from TRBV2 and TRBJ1-2; 7 bases agree with TRBD1. Unmatched junction bases numbered 6, after V lost 7 bases and J lost 1 base. The CDR3 has 14 amino acids. The germline CDR1 and CDR2 sequences are SNHLY and FYNNEI.

This clonotype was picked up a small number of times. The genes are TRBV4-1 and TRBJ2-7; 7 nucleotides match TRBD1. There are 16 residues in the CDR3. Germline CDR1 and CDR2: MGHRA and YSYEKL. Trimming took 0 bases from V and 1 from J; bases not matched to a gene: 6. CDR3 region: CASSQETETGSYEQYF. As DNA, the CDR3 is TGCGCCAGCAGCCAAGAGACCGAGACAGGGTCCTACGAGCAGTACTTC.

This clonotype was detected many times. The V and J genes are TRBV11-2 and TRBJ1-2, with D unclear. Germline CDR1 and CDR2: SGHAT and FQNNGV. The V gene lost 1 base and the J gene lost 2 bases, with 8 bases spanning the gap. This CDR3 contains 14 residues. CDR3 nucleotides: TGTGCCAGCAGCTTAGCCGGGTCCAACTATGGCTACACCTTC. It is translated as CASSLAGSNYGYTF.

CDR3 sequence (DNA): TGTGCCAGCTCACCACCTGGACAGGGGTTAGGAAACACCATATATTTT. This encodes CASSPPGQGLGNTIYF. V usage is TRBV18 and J usage is TRBJ1-3; 9 bases match TRBD1. The trim removed 0 bases at V and 4 bases at J, leaving 4 bases unmatched. The CDR3 runs 16 residues. Germline V gene sequence: CDR1 KGHSH, CDR2 LQKENI.

The chain combines TRBV20-1 with TRBJ2-1, with D possibly matching TRBD2 (5 bases). This CDR3 spans 13 amino acids. Trimming left V 6 bases short and J 4 bases short, with 13 bases between. Germline V gene data show CDR1 as DFQATT and CDR2 as SNEGSKA (reference sequence). CDR3 nucleotides: TGCAGTGCCCCCTCTAGCCTATACAATGAGCAGTTCTTC. This sequence encodes CSAPSSLYNEQFF.

This clonotype was seen a handful of times. The chain couples TRBV10-3 to TRBJ2-7, with TRBD1 matching 7 bases. The CDR3 spans 15 residues. CDR1 and CDR2 (germline): ENHRY, SYGVKD. The V segment lost 0 bases and the J segment 4 bases; nucleotides outside the gene matches: 6. CDR3 residues: CAISESHRGGYEQYF. CDR3 DNA: TGTGCCATCAGTGAGTCCCACAGGGGTGGGTACGAGCAGTACTTC.

The genes are TRBV3-1 and TRBJ2-1, with no clear D. V was trimmed by 5 bases and J by 4 bases, leaving 9 bases between them. The CDR3 consists of 13 residues. Germline V gene lookup returns CDR1 LGHDT and CDR2 YNNKEL (reference sequence). The CDR3 region has the DNA TGTGCCAGCAGCAAAGCCATATACAATGAGCAGTTCTTC. Translating it yields CASSKAIYNEQFF.

This chain connects TRBV5-1 to TRBJ2-3, with TRBD1 identical over 8 bases. The CDR3 covers 15 residues. Germline trimming cut 2 bases from V and 2 bases from J; bases unmatched to any gene: 4. Germline assignment: CDR1 SGHRS and CDR2 YFSETQ. CDR3 region: CASSFRGLFTDTQYF. The CDR3 DNA follows: TGCGCCAGCAGCTTCAGGGGGCTTTTCACAGATACGCAGTATTTT.

This clonotype has only a few counts. V gene TRBV12-3 or TRBV12-4 combines with J gene TRBJ1-1; TRBD1 is a possible D gene (5 bases). Trimming pared 5 bases from V and 3 bases from J, leaving 16 bases between. The CDR3 has 15 amino acids. The CDR3 sequence is CASSLLPTEHTEAFF. In DNA form, the CDR3 reads TGTGCCAGCAGTCTACTACCGACAGAGCACACTGAAGCTTTCTTT.

This clonotype showed up just a few times. This rearrangement joins TRBV6-1 to TRBJ1-2; 10 bases are a match to TRBD1. V lost 5 bases to trimming and J lost 0 bases; unmatched junction nucleotides: 6. The CDR3 is 16 residues long. The germline CDR1 and CDR2 sequences are MNHNS and SASEGT. The CDR3 loop reads CASSTRDRGPNYGYTF. The DNA for the CDR3 is TGTGCCAGCAGTACCCGGGACAGGGGCCCTAACTATGGCTACACCTTC.

This clonotype occurred many times. The chain uses TRBV7-2 and TRBJ2-1; the match to TRBD2 covers 8 bases. CDR1 is SGHTA, CDR2 FQGNSA, per germline. Trimming took 0 bases from V and 2 from J; bases not matched to a gene: 3. This CDR3 region has 16 residues. The CDR3 nucleotides read TGTGCCAGCAGCTTAGCGTCGGGGGGGCCCTACAATGAGCAGTTCTTC. It specifies CASSLASGGPYNEQFF.

This clonotype was counted between two and nine times. This sequence joins TRBV12-3 or TRBV12-4 and TRBJ1-1; 8 bases match TRBD1. CDR3 length: 17 residues. The junction had 7 bases not matched to a gene; V was cut back by 0 bases and J by 1 base. The DNA of the CDR3 is TGTGCCAGCAGTTTAGCGCCAGGGGGCGTCGAGAACACTGAAGCTTTCTTT. Its protein is CASSLAPGGVENTEAFF.

The J gene is TRBJ2-3, the V gene TRBV10-3; D is uncertain. Trimming took 0 bases from V and 0 from J, leaving 4 bases between them. CDR1 is ENHRY and CDR2 is SYGVKD in the germline V gene. There are 14 residues in the CDR3. The CDR3 coding sequence is TGTGCCATCAGTGAGTCGATCAGCACAGATACGCAGTATTTT. Protein sequence: CAISESISTDTQYF.

This clonotype was seen ten or more times. The chain is built from TRBV7-9 and TRBJ1-1, with D unclear. V was clipped by 2 bases and J by 9 bases, with 13 bases between them. CDR3 size: 13 residues. Germline values: CDR1 SEHNR, CDR2 FQNEAQ (reference sequence). The CDR3 DNA sequence: TGTGCCAGCAGCTTACTCGGCACAGACAAAGCTTTCTTT. Amino acids: CASSLLGTDKAFF.

This clonotype came up a few times. The V call is TRBV4-1, the J call TRBJ2-3; tentatively, D is TRBD1 (5 bases). CDR3 length: 14 amino acids. In germline, CDR1 is MGHRA, CDR2 YSYEKL. The V and J ends lost 4 bases and 4 bases respectively, with 12 bases between them. The CDR3 bases are TGCGCCAGCAGCCCAATTGGGGCGGCAGATACGCAGTATTTT. Protein product: CASSPIGAADTQYF.

In its sample, this clonotype was seen a few times. This rearrangement joins TRBV18 to TRBJ1-5, with D tentatively TRBD1 (5 bases). In germline, CDR1 is KGHSH, CDR2 LQKENI. V lost 2 bases, J lost 7 bases, and 15 bases lay in between. The CDR3 loop spans 15 amino acids. CDR3 bases: TGTGCCAGCTCACCAGATCCTAGGGGAATCCAGCCCCAGCATTTT. It encodes CASSPDPRGIQPQHF.

The chain carries TRBV6-2 or TRBV6-3 and TRBJ2-3; 7 bases are a match to TRBD1. This CDR3 is built from 15 residues. J was trimmed by 0 bases and V by 6 bases; bases with no gene match: 6. Germline CDR1 and CDR2: MNHEY and SVGEGT. The CDR3 bases are TGTGCCAGCAGGCCGGACAGGCCTAGCACAGATACGCAGTATTTT. The encoded protein is CASRPDRPSTDTQYF.

There are many counts of this clonotype. The chain couples TRBV11-1 to TRBJ2-4, with TRBD1 as a possible D gene (7 bases). There are 21 residues in the CDR3. Germline CDR1 reads SGHAT; CDR2 reads FQDESV (reference sequence). Trimming left V 5 bases short and J 1 base short, with 30 bases between. The CDR3 sequence: CASSPGGPGQAESRAKNIQYF. CDR3 sequence (DNA): TGTGCCAGCAGCCCCGGGGGACCTGGACAGGCGGAAAGTCGGGCCAAAAACATTCAGTACTTC.

This clonotype was recorded at least ten times. This chain uses TRBV18 with TRBJ1-1; TRBD1 matches at 8 bases. Germline lookup yields CDR1 KGHSH and CDR2 LQKENI. The J segment lost 1 base and the V segment lost 6 bases, leaving 4 bases of the junction unmatched. The CDR3 has 14 residues. CDR3 amino acids: CASSATGANTEAFF. The CDR3 DNA reads TGTGCCAGCTCGGCGACAGGGGCGAACACTGAAGCTTTCTTT. Supplemented by reference TRBV18 and TRBJ1-1, the full variable domain reads NAGVMQNPRHLVRRRGQEARLRCSPMKGHSHVYWYRQLPEEGLKFMVYLQKENIIDESGMPKERFSAEFPKEGPSILRIQQVVRGDSAAYFCASSATGANTEAFFGQGTRLTVV.

This clonotype was recorded a few times. The chain links TRBV20-1 to TRBJ2-3, with D perhaps matching TRBD1 or TRBD2 (5 bases each). The germline V gene encodes CDR1 DFQATT and CDR2 SNEGSKA (reference sequence). V lost 3 bases to trimming and J lost 8 bases, with 15 bases between them. CDR3 length: 13 amino acids. CDR3 in DNA: TGCAGTGCTAGTTGGGACCGTGGGCTTACGCAGTATTTT. Residues: CSASWDRGLTQYF.

This clonotype was counted ten times or more. The rearrangement joins TRBV7-8 to TRBJ2-7; D uncertain. From germline, CDR1 is SGHVS and CDR2 FQNEAQ. V was shortened by 4 bases and J by 0 bases, with 13 bases between the two germline ends. CDR3 length: 15 residues. Written as DNA, the CDR3 is TGTGCCAGCAGCTCCCCGGTGGAGAGCTCCTACGAGCAGTACTTC. It yields the protein CASSSPVESSYEQYF. The full variable domain, completed using reference TRBV7-8 and TRBJ2-7, is GAGVSQSPRYKVAKRGQDVALRCDPISGHVSLFWYQQALGQGPEFLTYFQNEAQLDKSGLPSDRFFAERPEGSVSTLKIQRTQQEDSAVYLCASSSPVESSYEQYFGPGTRLTVT.

This rearrangement joins TRBV2 to TRBJ1-1; D remains ambiguous. Germline V gene lookup returns CDR1 SNHLY and CDR2 FYNNEI. This CDR3 region has 12 residues. V gave up 3 bases and J gave up 6 bases, with 8 bases separating them. In DNA form, the CDR3 reads TGTGCCAGCAGTGACCAGCTTTCTGAAGCTTTCTTT. Translation gives CASSDQLSEAFF.